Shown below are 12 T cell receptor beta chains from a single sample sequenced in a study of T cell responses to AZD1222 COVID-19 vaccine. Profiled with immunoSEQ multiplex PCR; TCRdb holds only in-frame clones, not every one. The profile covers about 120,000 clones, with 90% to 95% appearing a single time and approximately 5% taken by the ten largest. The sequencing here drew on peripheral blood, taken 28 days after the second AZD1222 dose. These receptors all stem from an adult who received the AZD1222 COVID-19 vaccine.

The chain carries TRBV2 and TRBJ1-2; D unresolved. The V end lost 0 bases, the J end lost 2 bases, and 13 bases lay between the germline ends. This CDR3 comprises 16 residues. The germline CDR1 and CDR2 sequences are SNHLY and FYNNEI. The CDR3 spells CASSEADGRPNYGYTF. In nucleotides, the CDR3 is TGTGCCAGCAGTGAAGCAGATGGCAGGCCGAACTATGGCTACACCTTC.

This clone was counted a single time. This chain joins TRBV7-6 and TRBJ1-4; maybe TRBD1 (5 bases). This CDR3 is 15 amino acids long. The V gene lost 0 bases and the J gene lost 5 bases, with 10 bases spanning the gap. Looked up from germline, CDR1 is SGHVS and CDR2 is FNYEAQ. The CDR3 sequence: CASSLAGADNEKLFF. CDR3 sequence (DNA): TGTGCCAGCAGCTTAGCTGGGGCCGACAATGAAAAACTGTTTTTT.

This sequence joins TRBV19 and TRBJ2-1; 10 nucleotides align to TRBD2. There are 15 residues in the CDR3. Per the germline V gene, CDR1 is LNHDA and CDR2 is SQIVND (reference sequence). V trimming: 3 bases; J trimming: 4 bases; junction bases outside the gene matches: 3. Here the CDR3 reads CASSMLAGAYNEQFF. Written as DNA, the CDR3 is TGTGCCAGTAGTATGCTAGCGGGGGCGTACAATGAGCAGTTCTTC. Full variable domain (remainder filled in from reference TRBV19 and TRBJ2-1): DGGITQSPKYLFRKEGQNVTLSCEQNLNHDAMYWYRQDPGQGLRLIYYSQIVNDFQKGDIAEGYSVSREKKESFPLTVTSAQKNPTAFYLCASSMLAGAYNEQFFGPGTRLTVL.

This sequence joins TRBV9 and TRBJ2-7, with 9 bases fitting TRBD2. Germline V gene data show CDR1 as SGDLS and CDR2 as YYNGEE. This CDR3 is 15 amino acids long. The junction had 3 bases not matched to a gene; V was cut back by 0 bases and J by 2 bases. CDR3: CASSVGASGTYEQYF. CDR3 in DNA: TGTGCCAGCAGCGTAGGAGCTAGCGGGACCTACGAGCAGTACTTC.

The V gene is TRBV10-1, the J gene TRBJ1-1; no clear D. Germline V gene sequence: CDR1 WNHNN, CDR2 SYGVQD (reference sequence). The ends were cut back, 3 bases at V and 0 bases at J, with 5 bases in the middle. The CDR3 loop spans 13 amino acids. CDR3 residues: CASSDSLNTEAFF. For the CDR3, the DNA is TGCGCCAGCAGTGACAGCCTGAACACTGAAGCTTTCTTT.

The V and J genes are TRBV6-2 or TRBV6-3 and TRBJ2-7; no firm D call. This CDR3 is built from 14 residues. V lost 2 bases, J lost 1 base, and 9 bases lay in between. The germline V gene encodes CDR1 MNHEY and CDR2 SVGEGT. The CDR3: CASSYPIGSYEQYF. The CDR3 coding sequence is TGTGCCAGCAGTTACCCCATAGGATCCTACGAGCAGTACTTC.

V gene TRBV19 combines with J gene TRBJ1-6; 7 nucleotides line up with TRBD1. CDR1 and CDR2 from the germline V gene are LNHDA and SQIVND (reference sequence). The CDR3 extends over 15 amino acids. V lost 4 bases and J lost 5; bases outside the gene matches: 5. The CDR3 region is CASSTGQVHNSPLHF. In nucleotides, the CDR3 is TGTGCCAGTAGTACAGGACAGGTTCATAATTCACCCCTCCACTTT. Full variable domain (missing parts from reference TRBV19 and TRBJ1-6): DGGITQSPKYLFRKEGQNVTLSCEQNLNHDAMYWYRQDPGQGLRLIYYSQIVNDFQKGDIAEGYSVSREKKESFPLTVTSAQKNPTAFYLCASSTGQVHNSPLHFGNGTRLTVT.

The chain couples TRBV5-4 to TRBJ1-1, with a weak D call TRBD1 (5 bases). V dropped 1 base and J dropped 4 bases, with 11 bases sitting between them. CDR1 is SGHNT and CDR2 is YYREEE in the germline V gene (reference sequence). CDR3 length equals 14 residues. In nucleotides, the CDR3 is TGTGCCAGCAGCTTGTGGCGACAGATCACTGAAGCTTTCTTT. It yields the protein CASSLWRQITEAFF.

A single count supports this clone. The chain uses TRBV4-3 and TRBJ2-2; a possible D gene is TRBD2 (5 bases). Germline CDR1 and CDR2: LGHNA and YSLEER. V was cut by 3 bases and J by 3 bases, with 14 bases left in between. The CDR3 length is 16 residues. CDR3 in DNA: TGCGCCAGCAGCCAGGGTACGGGAAAGTACACCGGGGAGCTGTTTTTT. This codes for CASSQGTGKYTGELFF.

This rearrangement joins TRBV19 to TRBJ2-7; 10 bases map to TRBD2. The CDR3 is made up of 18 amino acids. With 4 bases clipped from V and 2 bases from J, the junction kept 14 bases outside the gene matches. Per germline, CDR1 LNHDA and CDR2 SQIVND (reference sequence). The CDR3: CASSKILAGLAETYEQYF. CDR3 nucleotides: TGTGCCAGTAGTAAGATATTGGCCGGACTAGCGGAAACCTACGAGCAGTACTTC.

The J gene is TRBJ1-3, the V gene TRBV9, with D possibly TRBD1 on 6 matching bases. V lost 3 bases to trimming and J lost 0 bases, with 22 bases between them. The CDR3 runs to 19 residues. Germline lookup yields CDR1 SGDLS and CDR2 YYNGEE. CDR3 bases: TGTGCCAGCAGCGCAGGGACATGGGGGGTCCCCGACTCTGGAAACACCATATATTTT. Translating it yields CASSAGTWGVPDSGNTIYF.

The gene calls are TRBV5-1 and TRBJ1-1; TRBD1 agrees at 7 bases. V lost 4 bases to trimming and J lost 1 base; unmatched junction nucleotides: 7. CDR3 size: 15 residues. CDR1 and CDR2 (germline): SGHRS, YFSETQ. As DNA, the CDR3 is TGCGCCAGCAGCGAAACGACAGGGAGGAACACTGAAGCTTTCTTT. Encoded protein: CASSETTGRNTEAFF.